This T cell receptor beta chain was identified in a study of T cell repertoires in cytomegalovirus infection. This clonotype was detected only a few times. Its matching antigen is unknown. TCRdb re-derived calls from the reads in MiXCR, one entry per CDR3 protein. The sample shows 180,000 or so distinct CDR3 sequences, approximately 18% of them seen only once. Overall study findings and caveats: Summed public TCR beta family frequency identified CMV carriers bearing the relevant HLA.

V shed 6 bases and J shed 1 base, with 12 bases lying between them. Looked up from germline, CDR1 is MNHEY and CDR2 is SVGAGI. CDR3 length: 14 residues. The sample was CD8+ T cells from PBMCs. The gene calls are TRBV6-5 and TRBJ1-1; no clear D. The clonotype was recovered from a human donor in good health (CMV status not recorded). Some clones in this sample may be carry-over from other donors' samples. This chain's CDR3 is CASSPSYRNTEAFF. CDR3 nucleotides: TGTGCCAGCAGCCCCTCCTACAGGAACACTGAAGCTTTCTTT.